This T cell receptor (beta chain) was captured by sequencing in a study of CD8 T cells in Susac syndrome. Random hexamers served to reverse transcribe roughly 0.45 to 1 ug RNA. TCRdb recomputed calls from the immunoSEQ multiplex PCR reads with MiXCR, one row per CDR3 protein. The table includes 350,000 to 550,000 distinct CDR3 sequences, about 85% detected once. CDR1 and CDR2 from the germline V gene are ENHRY and SYGVKD. V lost 3 bases, J lost 6 bases, and 4 bases stayed unmatched. CDR3 size: 14 residues. The chain links TRBV10-3 to TRBJ2-7; 11 bases line up with TRBD1. The TCR comes from a human donor with multiple sclerosis. The sequencing sample was made of CD8+ T cells from PBMCs. CDR3 sequence: CAISDPDRGLEQYF. The DNA of the CDR3 is TGTGCCATCAGTGACCCGGACAGGGGGCTCGAGCAGTACTTC.